These T cell receptor beta chains were read from a single sample in a study of Ad26.COV2.S vaccination and SARS-CoV-2 variants. Some clones are missing from TCRdb's copy, which holds only in-frame ones; the method was immunoSEQ multiplex PCR. The sample holds about 400,000 clones, around 89% seen once. The sample in question was peripheral blood, obtained in a trial of Ad26.COV2.S vaccine versus placebo. Every receptor here comes from a person aged 18 to 59 who received the Ad26.COV2.S COVID-19 vaccine or a placebo. Both conserved end residues are part of each CDR3. D genes are given only for firm matches. The size of a clone is reported for some rows only, either as once, few or many, or as a class for expanded clones.

v_gene: TRBV7-9; abundance: .; j_gene: TRBJ2-2; d_gene: .; CDR3aa: CASSRTNPNTGELFF; CDR3nt: TGTGCCAGCAGTCGGACAAATCCCAACACCGGGGAGCTGTTTTTT
v_gene: TRBV3-1/TRBV3-2; abundance: .; j_gene: TRBJ1-1; d_gene: .; CDR3aa: CASSRGVEAFF; CDR3nt: TGTGCCAGCAGCCGAGGAGTTGAAGCTTTCTTT
v_gene: TRBV6-6; abundance: few; j_gene: TRBJ2-7; d_gene: .; CDR3aa: CASRQAYEQYF; CDR3nt: TGTGCCAGCAGACAAGCCTACGAGCAGTACTTC
v_gene: TRBV4-1; abundance: .; j_gene: TRBJ2-1; d_gene: TRBD2; CDR3aa: CASSQVAGAPYNEQFF; CDR3nt: TGCGCCAGCAGCCAAGTAGCGGGGGCTCCCTACAATGAGCAGTTCTTC
v_gene: TRBV2; abundance: .; j_gene: TRBJ1-5; d_gene: .; CDR3aa: CASGLGGNQPQHF; CDR3nt: TGTGCCAGTGGGCTGGGGGGCAATCAGCCCCAGCATTTT
v_gene: TRBV29-1; abundance: .; j_gene: TRBJ1-2; d_gene: .; CDR3aa: CSASAQGYGYTF; CDR3nt: TGCAGCGCTTCGGCCCAGGGCTATGGCTACACCTTC
v_gene: TRBV6-6; abundance: .; j_gene: TRBJ1-2; d_gene: .; CDR3aa: CASSFVPGRNYGYTF; CDR3nt: TGTGCCAGCAGCTTCGTACCGGGACGGAACTATGGCTACACCTTC
v_gene: TRBV7-3; abundance: .; j_gene: TRBJ2-1; d_gene: TRBD2; CDR3aa: CASSPGQREYNEQFF; CDR3nt: TGTGCCAGCAGCCCCGGCCAGCGGGAGTACAATGAGCAGTTCTTC
v_gene: TRBV7-2; abundance: once; j_gene: TRBJ2-5; d_gene: TRBD1; CDR3aa: CASTTGTGFETQYF; CDR3nt: TGTGCCAGCACTACAGGGACAGGGTTTGAGACCCAGTACTTC
v_gene: TRBV9; abundance: once; j_gene: TRBJ2-1; d_gene: TRBD1; CDR3aa: CASSQGDRPDEQFF; CDR3nt: TGTGCCAGCAGCCAGGGGGACCGCCCCGATGAGCAGTTCTTC
v_gene: TRBV2; abundance: .; j_gene: TRBJ2-5; d_gene: .; CDR3aa: CASSETVVETQYF; CDR3nt: TGTGCCAGCAGTGAAACAGTAGTTGAGACCCAGTACTTC
v_gene: TRBV28; abundance: .; j_gene: TRBJ2-3; d_gene: .; CDR3aa: CASSPDLRGATDTQYF; CDR3nt: TGTGCCAGCAGCCCGGACCTCCGGGGGGCCACTGATACGCAGTATTTT
v_gene: TRBV11-3; abundance: .; j_gene: TRBJ2-1; d_gene: TRBD2; CDR3aa: CASSPTGGDEQFF; CDR3nt: TGTGCCAGCAGCCCGACGGGGGGGGATGAGCAGTTCTTC
v_gene: TRBV30; abundance: once; j_gene: TRBJ1-4; d_gene: .; CDR3aa: CAWLEDENEKLFF; CDR3nt: TGTGCCTGGCTTGAGGACGAGAATGAAAAACTGTTTTTT
v_gene: TRBV19; abundance: .; j_gene: TRBJ2-3; d_gene: .; CDR3aa: CASSIVLRGTDTQYF; CDR3nt: TGTGCCAGTAGTATAGTGCTGAGGGGCACAGATACGCAGTATTTT
v_gene: TRBV5-1; abundance: .; j_gene: TRBJ1-1; d_gene: TRBD1; CDR3aa: CASSLAPGTGANTEAFF; CDR3nt: TGCGCCAGCAGCTTGGCTCCCGGGACAGGGGCGAACACTGAAGCTTTCTTT
v_gene: TRBV7-9; abundance: .; j_gene: TRBJ1-6; d_gene: .; CDR3aa: CASSLIDTDSPLHF; CDR3nt: TGTGCCAGCAGCTTAATCGACACTGATTCACCCCTCCACTTT
v_gene: TRBV7-9; abundance: once; j_gene: TRBJ1-3; d_gene: .; CDR3aa: CASRSGGSGNTIYF; CDR3nt: TGTGCCAGCCGCTCGGGGGGCTCTGGAAACACCATATATTTT
v_gene: TRBV29-1; abundance: .; j_gene: TRBJ1-3; d_gene: .; CDR3aa: CSVRDSTGNTIYF; CDR3nt: TGCAGCGTCAGGGATTCGACTGGAAACACCATATATTTT
v_gene: TRBV7-9; abundance: few; j_gene: TRBJ1-3; d_gene: .; CDR3aa: CASSLAMDTGNTIYF; CDR3nt: TGTGCCAGCAGCTTAGCCATGGACACCGGAAACACCATATATTTT
v_gene: TRBV30; abundance: .; j_gene: TRBJ2-5; d_gene: TRBD2; CDR3aa: CAWSVLAGVQTQYF; CDR3nt: TGTGCCTGGAGTGTACTAGCGGGGGTACAGACCCAGTACTTC
v_gene: TRBV29-1; abundance: .; j_gene: TRBJ2-3; d_gene: TRBD1; CDR3aa: CSVTTPGQGYTDTQYF; CDR3nt: TGCAGCGTCACTACCCCGGGACAGGGGTACACAGATACGCAGTATTTT
v_gene: TRBV6-5; abundance: .; j_gene: TRBJ2-1; d_gene: .; CDR3aa: CASSFRGEYNEQFF; CDR3nt: TGTGCCAGCAGTTTTAGGGGAGAGTACAATGAGCAGTTCTTC
v_gene: TRBV2; abundance: .; j_gene: TRBJ2-5; d_gene: .; CDR3aa: CASRQYQETQYF; CDR3nt: TGTGCCAGCAGACAGTACCAAGAGACCCAGTACTTC
v_gene: TRBV3-1/TRBV3-2; abundance: .; j_gene: TRBJ2-2; d_gene: TRBD2; CDR3aa: CASSQATSGGNPGELFF; CDR3nt: TGTGCCAGCAGCCAAGCCACTAGCGGGGGGAATCCCGGGGAGCTGTTTTTT
v_gene: TRBV4-3; abundance: .; j_gene: TRBJ2-1; d_gene: .; CDR3aa: CASSQDWGATYNEQFF; CDR3nt: TGCGCCAGCAGCCAAGATTGGGGGGCGACCTACAATGAGCAGTTCTTC
v_gene: TRBV19; abundance: .; j_gene: TRBJ1-2; d_gene: .; CDR3aa: CASSIPGINYGYTF; CDR3nt: TGTGCCAGTAGTATCCCAGGGATAAACTATGGCTACACCTTC
v_gene: TRBV7-3; abundance: .; j_gene: TRBJ2-2; d_gene: TRBD1; CDR3aa: CASSRTGPGELFF; CDR3nt: TGTGCCAGCAGCCGGACAGGGCCCGGGGAGCTGTTTTTT
v_gene: TRBV6-5; abundance: .; j_gene: TRBJ2-7; d_gene: TRBD1; CDR3aa: CASSRSGGVDSEQYF; CDR3nt: TGTGCCAGCAGCCGCTCAGGGGGCGTAGATTCAGAGCAGTACTTC
v_gene: TRBV19; abundance: .; j_gene: TRBJ2-1; d_gene: .; CDR3aa: CASGGAWNEQFF; CDR3nt: TGTGCCAGTGGGGGCGCGTGGAATGAGCAGTTCTTC
v_gene: TRBV4-2; abundance: .; j_gene: TRBJ2-1; d_gene: TRBD2; CDR3aa: CASSQVAGLAAQDVQFF; CDR3nt: TGTGCCAGCAGCCAAGTTGCCGGACTAGCGGCCCAAGATGTACAGTTCTTC
v_gene: TRBV5-4; abundance: .; j_gene: TRBJ1-1; d_gene: .; CDR3aa: CASTTPPNTEAFF; CDR3nt: TGTGCCAGCACCACCCCCCCGAACACTGAAGCTTTCTTT
v_gene: TRBV7-2; abundance: .; j_gene: TRBJ2-2; d_gene: TRBD2; CDR3aa: CASSPREGTNTGELFF; CDR3nt: TGTGCCAGCAGCCCCCGGGAGGGAACGAACACCGGGGAGCTGTTTTTT
v_gene: TRBV28; abundance: .; j_gene: TRBJ1-2; d_gene: TRBD1; CDR3aa: CASSTPGQGAGYTF; CDR3nt: TGTGCCAGCAGTACCCCAGGACAGGGGGCAGGCTACACCTTC
v_gene: TRBV2; abundance: .; j_gene: TRBJ2-7; d_gene: .; CDR3aa: CASNLDNLYEQYF; CDR3nt: TGTGCCAGCAATCTTGATAACCTTTACGAGCAGTACTTC
v_gene: TRBV7-9; abundance: .; j_gene: TRBJ1-5; d_gene: .; CDR3aa: CASSSHGQPQHF; CDR3nt: TGTGCCAGCAGCTCTCATGGGCAGCCCCAGCATTTT
v_gene: TRBV6-2/TRBV6-3; abundance: .; j_gene: TRBJ2-7; d_gene: TRBD1; CDR3aa: CASRPLPGQGSYEQYF; CDR3nt: TGTGCCAGCAGACCTCTTCCGGGACAGGGCTCCTACGAGCAGTACTTC
v_gene: TRBV6-5; abundance: once; j_gene: TRBJ2-5; d_gene: .; CDR3aa: CATLTQQAKETQYF; CDR3nt: TGTGCCACCTTAACCCAACAGGCAAAAGAGACCCAGTACTTC
v_gene: TRBV11-3; abundance: .; j_gene: TRBJ2-3; d_gene: .; CDR3aa: CASKSGPAEDTQYF; CDR3nt: TGTGCCAGCAAAAGCGGCCCGGCCGAAGATACGCAGTATTTT
v_gene: TRBV11-2; abundance: .; j_gene: TRBJ1-4; d_gene: .; CDR3aa: CASSLGYGNEKLFF; CDR3nt: TGTGCCAGCAGCCTGGGGTATGGTAATGAAAAACTGTTTTTT
v_gene: TRBV28; abundance: once; j_gene: TRBJ2-3; d_gene: .; CDR3aa: CASSPPTGGTDTQYF; CDR3nt: TGTGCCAGCAGTCCCCCGACAGGCGGCACAGATACGCAGTATTTT
v_gene: TRBV4-3; abundance: .; j_gene: TRBJ2-7; d_gene: TRBD2; CDR3aa: CASSHYSGGLYEQYF; CDR3nt: TGCGCCAGCAGCCATTATAGCGGGGGGCTCTACGAGCAGTACTTC
v_gene: TRBV19; abundance: .; j_gene: TRBJ2-3; d_gene: .; CDR3aa: CASSTRGPADTQYF; CDR3nt: TGTGCCAGTAGTACCCGGGGCCCCGCAGATACGCAGTATTTT
v_gene: TRBV7-2; abundance: .; j_gene: TRBJ2-1; d_gene: .; CDR3aa: CASSFSLNEQFF; CDR3nt: TGTGCCAGCAGCTTCTCGTTAAATGAGCAGTTCTTC
v_gene: TRBV6-2/TRBV6-3; abundance: .; j_gene: TRBJ2-3; d_gene: .; CDR3aa: CASSYEGAGTDTQYF; CDR3nt: TGTGCCAGCAGTTACGAAGGGGCGGGCACAGATACGCAGTATTTT
v_gene: TRBV30; abundance: .; j_gene: TRBJ2-5; d_gene: .; CDR3aa: CAWSVGGETQYF; CDR3nt: TGTGCCTGGTCGGTCGGAGGGGAGACCCAGTACTTC
v_gene: TRBV28; abundance: .; j_gene: TRBJ1-5; d_gene: .; CDR3aa: CASSPISGQRGQPQHF; CDR3nt: TGTGCCAGCAGTCCTATCTCGGGACAAAGGGGTCAGCCCCAGCATTTT
v_gene: TRBV9; abundance: .; j_gene: TRBJ2-5; d_gene: .; CDR3aa: CASSEGIIETQYF; CDR3nt: TGTGCCAGCAGCGAGGGGATAATCGAGACCCAGTACTTC
v_gene: TRBV5-1; abundance: few; j_gene: TRBJ1-3; d_gene: .; CDR3aa: CASKWGSSGNTIYF; CDR3nt: TGCGCCAGCAAGTGGGGCAGCTCTGGAAACACCATATATTTT
v_gene: TRBV30; abundance: .; j_gene: TRBJ1-4; d_gene: .; CDR3aa: CAGWTATNEKLFF; CDR3nt: TGTGCCGGATGGACCGCAACTAATGAAAAACTGTTTTTT
v_gene: TRBV11-2; abundance: .; j_gene: TRBJ1-1; d_gene: TRBD1; CDR3aa: CASSSTQGWTEAFF; CDR3nt: TGTGCCAGCAGCTCCACACAGGGGTGGACTGAAGCTTTCTTT
v_gene: TRBV5-1; abundance: .; j_gene: TRBJ2-2; d_gene: TRBD1; CDR3aa: CASSAGTGPTGELFF; CDR3nt: TGCGCCAGCAGCGCCGGGACAGGGCCCACCGGGGAGCTGTTTTTT
v_gene: TRBV12-5; abundance: .; j_gene: TRBJ2-1; d_gene: .; CDR3aa: CASGLNRGSEQFF; CDR3nt: TGTGCTAGTGGTTTGAATCGGGGAAGTGAGCAGTTCTTC
v_gene: TRBV2; abundance: once; j_gene: TRBJ2-3; d_gene: TRBD2; CDR3aa: CARPPRGGSWRDTQYF; CDR3nt: TGTGCCAGACCCCCACGGGGGGGCAGTTGGCGAGATACGCAGTATTTT